Listed here are 10 T cell receptor beta chains from one sample, sequenced in a study of blood T cell repertoires in COVID-19. This table comes from immunoSEQ multiplex PCR, and its TCRdb copy is limited to in-frame clones, with some not included. The table lists tens of thousands of clones, approximately 85% of them singletons. The sample was peripheral blood. The receptors shown here come from a woman of 80 years or more with COVID-19, enrolled during active disease.

This chain uses TRBV6-5 with TRBJ2-2, with TRBD1 matching 11 bases. After removal of 3 bases from V and 6 bases from J, the junction contained 6 bases not matched to a gene. There are 16 residues in the CDR3. Germline values: CDR1 MNHEY, CDR2 SVGAGI. The DNA of the CDR3 is TGTGCCAGCAGTTATTGGACAGGGGGCGTCCCCGGGGAGCTGTTTTTT. This gives the protein CASSYWTGGVPGELFF.

The chain uses TRBV5-4 and TRBJ1-4, with a possible D match to TRBD1 (5 bases). The germline CDR1 and CDR2 sequences are SGHNT and YYREEE (reference sequence). The CDR3 runs 13 residues. Trimming left V 4 bases short and J 5 bases short, with 9 bases between. CDR3 loop: CASSPQVNEKLFF. The CDR3 DNA reads TGTGCCAGCAGCCCACAGGTGAATGAAAAACTGTTTTTT.

The chain has TRBV2 and TRBJ1-2; 9 bases are shared with TRBD1. Germline V gene data show CDR1 as SNHLY and CDR2 as FYNNEI. The CDR3 contains 15 residues. The ends lost 3 bases at V and 5 bases at J; junction bases unmatched: 7. CDR3 DNA sequence: TGTGCCAGCAGTGAGACAGGGGGGCTGGGGTATGGCTACACCTTC. The encoded protein is CASSETGGLGYGYTF.

The chain employs TRBV5-4 and TRBJ2-1; D is unclear. This CDR3 spans 12 amino acids. The V gene's germline CDR1 is SGHNT and CDR2 YYREEE (reference sequence). Trimming pared 4 bases from V and 10 bases from J, leaving 12 bases between. CDR3 sequence (DNA): TGTGCCAGCAGCCATAAGACATACGAGCAGTTCTTC. Translated, it gives CASSHKTYEQFF.

The chain carries TRBV3-1 (or the pseudogene TRBV3-2) and TRBJ1-3; possibly TRBD1 for D (6 bases). Germline V lookup: CDR1 LGHDT, CDR2 YNNKEL (reference sequence). Trimming took 4 bases from V and 2 from J, leaving 12 bases between them. The CDR3 consists of 15 residues. DNA for the CDR3: TGTGCCAGCAGCCCCCGCCAGGGGACTGGAAACACCATATATTTT. Translation gives CASSPRQGTGNTIYF.

The V and J genes are TRBV24-1 and TRBJ2-1; a possible D gene is TRBD2 (5 bases). The germline V gene has CDR1 KGHDR and CDR2 SFDVKD. The CDR3 runs 16 residues. The V gene lost 4 bases and the J gene lost 3 bases, with 15 bases spanning the gap. The CDR3 bases are TGTGCCACCAGTGAAAATGGACGAGGGAACTACAATGAGCAGTTCTTC. This encodes CATSENGRGNYNEQFF.

The V call is TRBV5-8, the J call TRBJ2-7; a possible D gene is TRBD1 (5 bases). CDR3 length equals 13 residues. CDR1 is SGHTS and CDR2 is YDEGEE in the germline V gene. Trimming left V 2 bases short and J 3 bases short, with 9 bases between. The CDR3 loop is CASSFDRVYEQYF. The CDR3 coding sequence is TGTGCCAGCAGCTTCGACAGAGTCTACGAGCAGTACTTC.

The chain has TRBV7-8 and TRBJ1-1; no firm D call. Per germline, CDR1 SGHVS and CDR2 FQNEAQ. Trimming shortened V by 1 base and J by 9 bases, and 15 bases separated the two germline ends. This CDR3 region has 14 residues. For the CDR3, the DNA is TGTGCCAGCAGCTTAGACAGTCGGACTGTACAAGCTTTCTTT. Translating gives CASSLDSRTVQAFF.

This chain connects TRBV6-1 to TRBJ1-2; D remains unclear. V lost 3 bases to trimming and J lost 7 bases, with 12 bases between them. Germline V lookup: CDR1 MNHNS, CDR2 SASEGT. CDR3 length equals 13 residues. CDR3 amino acids: CASSDSGIGGYTF. The CDR3 nucleotides read TGTGCCAGCAGTGATTCCGGGATTGGTGGCTACACCTTC.

The rearrangement links TRBV15 to TRBJ2-5; 12 bases align to TRBD2. The trim removed 1 base at V and 0 bases at J, leaving 0 bases unmatched. The CDR3 is 16 residues long. Germline CDR1 LNHNV, CDR2 YYDKDF (reference sequence). The CDR3 loop is CATSRGLAGDQETQYF. In DNA form, the CDR3 reads TGTGCCACCAGCAGAGGACTAGCGGGGGACCAAGAGACCCAGTACTTC.